This T cell receptor beta chain was retrieved from a study of CD8 T cells in ankylosing spondylitis. Study observations and caveats: Reportedly, significant enrichment of disease-linked clones occurred in matched ankylosing spondylitis synovial fluid. Within ankylosing spondylitis blood, a TCR beta motif made up of eight highly homologous variants appeared to be characteristic.

The sample holds a few counts of this clonotype. The target antigen is unknown. Making the TCR beta libraries involved quantitative 5'-RACE with molecular barcodes. TCRdb redid the calling of the 5' RACE reads with MiXCR, one entry per CDR3 protein. This sample has about 450,000 distinct CDR3 sequences, with around 26% found just once. Sequenced material: blood, either unsorted or a sorted T cell fraction (not recorded which). This TCR derives from a male donor with ankylosing spondylitis.

CDR3 residues: CASTRPVADEQFF. CDR3 in DNA: TGTGCCAGCACCCGGCCCGTAGCGGATGAGCAGTTCTTC. This chain links TRBV5-6 with TRBJ2-1, with D tentatively TRBD2 (6 bases). Germline V lookup: CDR1 SGHDT, CDR2 YYEEEE. The CDR3 extends over 13 amino acids. Trimming left V 6 bases short and J 8 bases short, with 15 bases between.